Below are 16 T cell receptor beta chains sequenced from a single sample in a study of CD8 T cells in ankylosing spondylitis. TCRdb called the 5' RACE reads again in MiXCR, with one record for every CDR3 protein. The sample comprises approximately 140,000 distinct CDR3 sequences, around two fifths of which are singletons, and 13% to 15% rests with the top ten. Sequences were obtained from synovial fluid, either unsorted or a sorted T cell fraction (not recorded which). Every receptor here comes from a male donor with ankylosing spondylitis.

This clonotype was detected once. J is TRBJ2-5 and V is TRBV12-3 or TRBV12-4; 9 bases align to TRBD2. CDR3 length: 13 residues. Trimming took 8 bases from V and 5 from J; bases not matched to a gene: 6. The CDR3 DNA sequence: TGTGCCAGCGGGGAGAGCGGGGGGGAGACCCAGTACTTC. It specifies CASGESGGETQYF.

This clonotype was found a few times. The V call is TRBV20-1, the J call TRBJ2-2; the match to TRBD1 covers 8 bases. The junction had 19 bases not matched to a gene; V was cut back by 6 bases and J by 4 bases. Germline CDR1 and CDR2: DFQATT and SNEGSKA (reference sequence). The CDR3 covers 18 residues. CDR3 residues: CSANFRDRWSTRTGELFF. The DNA of the CDR3 is TGCAGTGCAAACTTCCGGGACAGGTGGTCAACCCGCACCGGGGAGCTGTTTTTT.

This clonotype came up a few times. This rearrangement joins TRBV27 to TRBJ1-1; 8 bases agree with TRBD1. V was pared by 1 base and J by 1 base, with 23 bases of the junction left unmatched. Germline CDR1 MNHEY, CDR2 SMNVEV (reference sequence). This CDR3 has 22 residues. In DNA, the CDR3 is TGTGCCAGCAGTTTATTGGTACAGGGGGTTTTTAGGTTCGGGGAGTCGAACACTGAAGCTTTCTTT. It codes for CASSLLVQGVFRFGESNTEAFF.

The rearrangement links TRBV7-8 to TRBJ2-5; 10 bases are shared with TRBD1. The CDR3 consists of 15 residues. From germline, CDR1 is SGHVS and CDR2 FQNEAQ. The trim removed 5 bases at V and 5 bases at J, leaving 8 bases unmatched. As DNA, the CDR3 is TGTGCCAGCAGCCCCTGGACAGGGGGGATGGAGACCCAGTACTTC. Translation gives CASSPWTGGMETQYF. Filled out from reference TRBV7-8 and TRBJ2-5, the complete variable domain reads GAGVSQSPRYKVAKRGQDVALRCDPISGHVSLFWYQQALGQGPEFLTYFQNEAQLDKSGLPSDRFFAERPEGSVSTLKIQRTQQEDSAVYLCASSPWTGGMETQYFGPGTRLLVL.

This sequence joins TRBV12-3 or TRBV12-4 and TRBJ1-5; D not resolved. V was shortened by 3 bases and J by 6 bases, with 3 bases between the two germline ends. The CDR3 spans 11 residues. CDR3 DNA sequence: TGTGCCAGCAGTTTTGGTCAGCCCCAGCATTTT. As protein: CASSFGQPQHF.

V is TRBV28 and J is TRBJ1-1; possibly TRBD1 for D (5 bases). The CDR3 is 17 residues long. Trimming left V 4 bases short and J 1 base short, with 19 bases between. Germline V gives CDR1 MDHEN, CDR2 SYDVKM. CDR3 loop: CASSYFWDGWWNTEAFF. CDR3 nucleotides: TGTGCCAGCAGTTACTTCTGGGACGGGTGGTGGAACACTGAAGCTTTCTTT.

This clonotype was seen ten or more times. The chain is built from TRBV9 and TRBJ2-5; D is possibly TRBD2 (5 bases). The CDR3 extends over 14 amino acids. The V gene's germline CDR1 is SGDLS and CDR2 YYNGEE. V lost 0 bases to trimming and J lost 2 bases, with 8 bases between them. Written as DNA, the CDR3 is TGTGCCAGCAGCGTAGCGGGGTTTCAAGAGACCCAGTACTTC. This translates into CASSVAGFQETQYF.

The genes are TRBV30 and TRBJ2-1; 7 bases fit TRBD2. The CDR3 is 13 residues long. In germline, CDR1 is GTSNPN, CDR2 SVGIG (reference sequence). The CDR3 region is CATGGSSYNEQFF. The CDR3 DNA is TGTGCAACCGGCGGGAGCTCCTACAATGAGCAGTTCTTC.

This chain joins TRBV7-3 and TRBJ2-3; no firm D call. Germline V gives CDR1 SGHTA, CDR2 FQGTGA. The CDR3 covers 14 residues. Between the trimmed V and J ends, which lost 5 bases and 1 base, there was a span of 10 bases. The CDR3 DNA is TGTGCCAGCAGCGACCAGCAGGGCACAGATACGCAGTATTTT. This encodes CASSDQQGTDTQYF.

The chain is built from TRBV6-2 or TRBV6-3 and TRBJ1-5; the D gene is possibly TRBD1 (5 bases). V was shortened by 7 bases and J by 6 bases, with 10 bases between the two germline ends. CDR1 and CDR2 from the germline V gene are MNHEY and SVGEGT. The CDR3 runs 12 residues. The CDR3 reads CASNQGLQPQHF. The CDR3, as DNA: TGTGCCAGCAATCAGGGCCTTCAGCCCCAGCATTTT.

This clonotype was seen at least ten times. The V gene is TRBV6-1, the J gene TRBJ1-3; D uncertain. This CDR3 has 14 amino acids. Trimming took off 9 bases at V and 2 bases at J, with 14 bases between the two ends. Germline CDR1 is MNHNS and CDR2 is SASEGT. The CDR3 sequence is CASSASAAGNTIYF. For the CDR3, the DNA is TGTGCCAGTTCTGCCTCAGCGGCTGGAAACACCATATATTTT.

This clonotype has only a few counts. The chain is built from TRBV10-3 and TRBJ2-7, with D perhaps TRBD1 or TRBD2 (6 bases each). Germline assignment: CDR1 ENHRY and CDR2 SYGVKD. V was clipped by 11 bases and J by 6 bases, with 11 bases between them. The CDR3 loop spans 10 amino acids. The CDR3 loop reads CASTGAEQYF. In DNA form, the CDR3 reads TGTGCCTCAACGGGGGCCGAGCAGTACTTC.

This clonotype was counted a few times. The J gene is TRBJ2-1, the V gene TRBV4-3, with 10 positions matching TRBD2. V shed 4 bases and J 9 bases; nucleotides not matched to a gene: 15. Germline CDR1 and CDR2: LGHNA and YSLEER. The CDR3 has 17 amino acids. This CDR3 is CASSLNRGLAGAREQFF. The CDR3 region has the DNA TGCGCCAGCAGCCTCAACCGGGGGCTAGCGGGAGCGCGTGAGCAGTTCTTC.

This clonotype has more than one count but fewer than ten. The rearrangement joins TRBV5-1 to TRBJ1-2, with 9 bases fitting TRBD1. Germline trimming cut 3 bases from V and 7 bases from J; bases unmatched to any gene: 4. This CDR3 is 13 amino acids long. CDR1 and CDR2 (germline): SGHRS, YFSETQ. The CDR3 sequence is CASSWDRALGYTF. CDR3 bases: TGCGCCAGCAGCTGGGACAGGGCGCTTGGCTACACCTTC. The full variable domain, completed using reference TRBV5-1 and TRBJ1-2, is KAGVTQTPRYLIKTRGQQVTLSCSPISGHRSVSWYQQTPGQGLQFLFEYFSETQRNKGNFPGRFSGRQFSNSRSEMNVSTLELGDSALYLCASSWDRALGYTFGSGTRLTVV.

The chain joins TRBV27 to TRBJ2-1, with D tentatively TRBD1 (6 bases). The germline CDR1 and CDR2 sequences are MNHEY and SMNVEV (reference sequence). The V and J ends lost 5 bases and 3 bases respectively, with 20 bases between them. The CDR3 is 17 amino acids. CDR3 sequence: CASSPLLRDIDYNEQFF. The CDR3 DNA reads as TGTGCCAGCAGTCCACTACTTCGGGACATCGACTACAATGAGCAGTTCTTC.

The V and J genes are TRBV3-1 and TRBJ2-2; 10 bases are a match to TRBD2. The length of the CDR3 is 17 residues. V lost 6 bases and J lost 2; bases outside the gene matches: 9. Germline V gives CDR1 LGHDT, CDR2 YNNKEL (reference sequence). The CDR3 nucleotides read TGTGCCAGCAGGTTTTATAGCGGGGGGCCAAACACCGGGGAGCTGTTTTTT. Its translation is CASRFYSGGPNTGELFF.